The sequence of this T cell receptor beta chain was determined in a study of shared clonotypes between healthy human individuals. Libraries were prepared by immunoSEQ multiplex PCR; TCRdb keeps only in-frame clonotypes and omits some of them. The sample has over 2 million clones, about 95% seen once. Germline V CDR1 and CDR2: LGHNA, YNFKEQ. This CDR3 spans 13 amino acids. V lost 6 bases and J lost 1, with 9 bases in between. CD45RO-negative, CCR7-positively selected cells formed the naive CD8 fraction, excluding terminally differentiated effector memory CD45RA+ cells. What was sequenced was naive CD8+ T cells sorted from blood. This TCR was sampled from a young man in good health. The rearrangement uses TRBV4-2 and TRBJ1-1; no reliable D call. The CDR3 nucleotides read TGTGCCAGCAGGGGTATTGGGAACACTGAAGCTTTCTTT. This encodes CASRGIGNTEAFF.